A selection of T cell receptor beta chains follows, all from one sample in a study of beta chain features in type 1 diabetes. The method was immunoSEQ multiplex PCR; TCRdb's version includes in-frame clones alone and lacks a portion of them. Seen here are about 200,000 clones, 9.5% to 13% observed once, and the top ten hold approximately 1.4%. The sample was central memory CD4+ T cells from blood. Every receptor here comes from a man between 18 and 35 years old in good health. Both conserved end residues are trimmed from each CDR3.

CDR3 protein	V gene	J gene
ASSQGGSAAEQY	TRBV4-2	TRBJ2-7
ATSRDRGGETQY	TRBV15	TRBJ2-5
ASSFSSGSRYEQY	TRBV7-2	TRBJ2-7
ASSVSGQGGEQF	TRBV7-2	TRBJ2-1
ASSPQGGSYNEQF	TRBV2	TRBJ2-1
ASSLSQRESNEQF	TRBV11-1	TRBJ2-1
ASSTLGTAGYT	TRBV19	TRBJ1-2
SVTGNTDTQY	TRBV29-1	TRBJ2-3
ASSPRATGDEQY	TRBV5-4	TRBJ2-7
ASSSHRDRPYEQY	TRBV7-2	TRBJ2-7
ASSPELGRREQY	TRBV28	TRBJ2-7
ATSRGGGGNQPQH	TRBV15	TRBJ1-5
SAQTSRSGELF	TRBV29-1	TRBJ2-2
ASSVDDGPYEQY	TRBV9	TRBJ2-7
ASSPDRNTGELF	TRBV2	TRBJ2-2
ASSPGGASGNTIY	TRBV6-5	TRBJ1-3
ASSSSFGTGSQPQH	TRBV27	TRBJ1-5
ASSYAGTEYNEQF	TRBV5-4	TRBJ2-1
ASSFGGLSSYEQY	TRBV5-6	TRBJ2-7
ASSTPDRASYEQY	TRBV7-2	-
ASSLGAYNEQF	TRBV7-2	TRBJ2-1
AIRTRGLTGELF	TRBV10-3	TRBJ2-2
ASSEAAGTASYEQY	TRBV2	TRBJ2-7
ASSERGLNLNEQF	TRBV2	TRBJ2-1
ASSLSEGVYNEQF	TRBV28	TRBJ2-1
ASSEFGPQPQH	TRBV6-1	TRBJ1-5
ASSFGQGETQY	TRBV18	TRBJ2-5
ATSRDLGYEQY	TRBV15	TRBJ2-7
ASSLFSRNEKLF	TRBV5-6	TRBJ1-4
ASSVDWGAQPQH	TRBV9	TRBJ1-5
ASSLPSINEQF	TRBV5-1	TRBJ2-1
ASSLVETGMAGANVLT	TRBV7-2	TRBJ2-6
ASSLGQGLDEQY	TRBV2	TRBJ2-7
ASSPGGDNEQF	TRBV18	TRBJ2-1
ASSREDRAVREQY	TRBV18	TRBJ2-7
ASSLAQRDTQY	TRBV7-9	TRBJ2-3
ASSQEAARANQPQH	TRBV4-1	TRBJ1-5
AWSPGQGPKNIQY	TRBV30	TRBJ2-4
ASSLDTSGVYEQY	TRBV7-2	TRBJ2-7
AWSSQPPLRELF	TRBV30	TRBJ2-2
ASSPGTSADEQF	TRBV7-9	TRBJ2-1
ASSDNYEQY	TRBV2	TRBJ2-7
AWTDRGLSFGYT	TRBV30	TRBJ1-2
ASSIGGVGYEQY	TRBV6-5	TRBJ2-7
ASSLDYGHIYGYT	TRBV5-4	TRBJ1-2
ASSASSGSSYNEQF	TRBV19	TRBJ2-1
ASSQSTDTQY	TRBV7-2	TRBJ2-3
ASSPGYQETQY	TRBV18	TRBJ2-5
ASSRLAGTYEQY	TRBV6-6	TRBJ2-7
ASSAAGTHTYEQY	TRBV7-2	TRBJ2-7
ASSLDWSSYNEQF	TRBV5-1	TRBJ2-1